These 32 T cell receptor beta chains were all obtained from the same sample, sequenced in a study of shared clonotypes between healthy human individuals (dated by TCRdb to the early 2020s). The receptor library was made with the immunoSEQ multiplex PCR assay. Imported from immuneACCESS, the table was reduced by TCRdb to in-frame sequences with V and J called. These copies leave out some clones; in studies compared against another copy, an unresolved V gene accounts for under half, and the cause of the remainder is not known. The sample profile shows around 690,000 clones; roughly 91% of them were found once. The top ten clonotypes cover more than 30% of the sample. The sequencing sample was made of memory CD8+ T cells from PBMCs. The meaning of the sample's cell subset or site label: CD45RO+ cells pooled with CCR7-negative TemRA cells. Receptors originate from a young man in good health. Some clones in this sample may be carry-over from other donors' samples.

This chain connects TRBV4-1 to TRBJ2-1; a possible D gene is TRBD2 (5 bases). Germline CDR1 is MGHRA and CDR2 is YSYEKL. This CDR3 has 14 residues. V lost 1 base and J lost 5, with 9 bases in between. CDR3 sequence reads: CASSQVTRDNEQFF. The CDR3 DNA is TGCGCCAGCAGCCAAGTTACTAGGGACAATGAGCAGTTCTTC.

The J gene is TRBJ2-7, the V gene TRBV5-6; TRBD1 matches at 11 bases. Germline V gene data show CDR1 as SGHDT and CDR2 as YYEEEE. Trimming removed 4 bases from V and 2 bases from J; junction bases left unmatched: 2. This CDR3 is 14 amino acids long. The CDR3 DNA reads TGTGCCAGCAGCCCGGGACAGGGGGCCTACGAGCAGTACTTC. It codes for CASSPGQGAYEQYF.

The genes are TRBV18 and TRBJ2-7, with D maybe TRBD2 (6 bases). The V end was cut by 4 bases, the J end by 2 bases, with 18 bases between. This CDR3 is 16 amino acids long. CDR1 is KGHSH and CDR2 is LQKENI in the germline V gene. The CDR3 nucleotides read TGTGCCAGCTCACTTCAGACTAGACTGCCTACCTACGAGCAGTACTTC. The encoded protein is CASSLQTRLPTYEQYF.

This rearrangement joins TRBV27 to TRBJ2-2, with a possible D match to TRBD1 (6 bases). Looked up from germline, CDR1 is MNHEY and CDR2 is SMNVEV (reference sequence). Trimming took off 8 bases at V and 6 bases at J, with 13 bases between the two ends. The CDR3 is made up of 13 amino acids. This chain's CDR3 is CASFTSGAGELFF. CDR3 coding DNA: TGTGCCAGCTTTACTTCAGGGGCCGGGGAGCTGTTTTTT.

About this clone itself: This specimen includes other DNA sequences encoding the same CDR3. This chain uses TRBV28 with TRBJ1-5, with a possible D match to TRBD1 (6 bases). Germline-derived CDR1 and CDR2 are MDHEN and SYDVKM. Trimming took off 3 bases at V and 6 bases at J, with 12 bases between the two ends. The length of the CDR3 is 14 residues. CDR3 sequence (DNA): TGTGCCAGCAGTTTGAGGCAGGGGAGTCAGCCCCAGCATTTT. It codes for CASSLRQGSQPQHF.

The gene calls are TRBV14 and TRBJ2-1; D is undetermined. CDR3 length: 15 amino acids. V was trimmed by 4 bases and J by 0 bases, leaving 10 bases between them. Germline V gene sequence: CDR1 SGHDN, CDR2 FVKESK. Here the CDR3 DNA reads TGTGCCAGCAGCCTGTTGACTGGCTCCTACAATGAGCAGTTCTTC. Amino acid sequence: CASSLLTGSYNEQFF.

This clone appeared once. The chain employs TRBV6-5 and TRBJ1-2; tentative D call: TRBD1 (5 bases). Germline CDR1 reads MNHEY; CDR2 reads SVGAGI. V was clipped by 2 bases and J by 3 bases, with 13 bases between them. The CDR3 loop spans 15 amino acids. Here the CDR3 DNA reads TGTGCCAGCAGTTACGCGCTTGGGGGGGACTATGGCTACACCTTC. Translating it yields CASSYALGGDYGYTF.

V usage is TRBV10-2 and J usage is TRBJ2-7; D is tentatively TRBD1 or TRBD2 (5 bases each). Trimming removed 2 bases at V and 6 bases at J, with 11 bases between. The germline V gene encodes CDR1 WSHSY and CDR2 SAAADI. The CDR3 totals 13 residues. CDR3 in DNA: TGCGCCAGCAGTGAGGGGACCCCGCTCGAGCAGTACTTC. Protein product: CASSEGTPLEQYF.

This clone was found a few times. The chain carries TRBV9 and TRBJ2-2; 8 bases are a match to TRBD2. The CDR3 has 15 residues. Germline CDR1 reads SGDLS; CDR2 reads YYNGEE. The trim removed 4 bases at V and 0 bases at J, leaving 2 bases unmatched. CDR3 bases: TGTGCCAGCAGCTCGGGGGGGACGAACACCGGGGAGCTGTTTTTT. Translated: CASSSGGTNTGELFF.

CDR3 protein: CASSEGGSRYEQYF. The DNA for the CDR3 is TGCGCCAGCAGTGAGGGAGGGTCCCGGTACGAGCAGTACTTC. The chain combines TRBV10-2 with TRBJ2-7, with D perhaps matching TRBD2 (6 bases). The CDR3 is 14 residues long. V was clipped by 2 bases and J by 4 bases, with 12 bases between them. CDR1 is WSHSY, CDR2 SAAADI, per germline.

V gene TRBV9 combines with J gene TRBJ2-2, with unresolved D. The V gene lost 0 bases and the J gene lost 1 base, with 16 bases spanning the gap. Germline loops: CDR1 SGDLS, CDR2 YYNGEE. CDR3 length equals 18 residues. The CDR3 DNA sequence: TGTGCCAGCAGCGTAGCTTATCGGCACCGCCTGAACACCGGGGAGCTGTTTTTT. Its translation is CASSVAYRHRLNTGELFF.

Concerning this clone: With only one base between it and a far larger clone, this is likely a read error. Other nucleotide sequences from this sample produce the same CDR3. CDR3 nucleotides: TGCGCCAGCAGTGAGACAGTTAACACTGAAGCTTTCTTT. Protein product: CASSETVNTEAFF. The chain combines TRBV10-2 with TRBJ1-1; D gene uncertain. In germline, CDR1 is WSHSY, CDR2 SAAADI. The CDR3 has 13 amino acids. V lost 2 bases and J 2 bases, leaving 6 bases between the germline ends.

V gene TRBV2 combines with J gene TRBJ1-5; D is perhaps TRBD1 (5 bases). The CDR3 spans 16 residues. The V gene's germline CDR1 is SNHLY and CDR2 FYNNEI. The V end was cut by 3 bases, the J end by 2 bases, with 14 bases between. The chain's CDR3 is CASSEGRDRGNQPQHF. CDR3 DNA sequence: TGTGCCAGCAGTGAGGGACGGGACCGGGGCAATCAGCCCCAGCATTTT.

This clone was seen a single time. The rearrangement uses TRBV6-5 and TRBJ2-3; a possible D gene is TRBD2 (5 bases). The V gene lost 8 bases and the J gene lost 6 bases, with 15 bases spanning the gap. Germline assignment: CDR1 MNHEY and CDR2 SVGAGI. This CDR3 spans 13 amino acids. The CDR3 protein is CASGGSPSDTQYF. The CDR3 DNA is TGTGCCAGCGGAGGCAGTCCGAGCGATACGCAGTATTTT.

The chain links TRBV9 to TRBJ2-5; D uncertain. The germline gives CDR1 SGDLS, CDR2 YYNGEE. The CDR3 runs 14 residues. Trimming stripped 3 bases from V and 5 bases from J, with 14 bases between. The CDR3, as DNA: TGTGCCAGCAGCGGAAGGACGGGCCCGGAGACCCAGTACTTC. Protein sequence: CASSGRTGPETQYF.

The chain carries TRBV19 and TRBJ1-5; D is perhaps TRBD1 (6 bases). The CDR3 is 15 amino acids. The V gene lost 7 bases and the J gene lost 2 bases, with 15 bases spanning the gap. Germline V gene sequence: CDR1 LNHDA, CDR2 SQIVND (reference sequence). The CDR3, as DNA: TGTGCCAGTACCCGGGGGCCCGGGGGCAATCAGCCCCAGCATTTT. It yields the protein CASTRGPGGNQPQHF. Filled out from reference TRBV19 and TRBJ1-5, the complete variable domain reads DGGITQSPKYLFRKEGQNVTLSCEQNLNHDAMYWYRQDPGQGLRLIYYSQIVNDFQKGDIAEGYSVSREKKESFPLTVTSAQKNPTAFYLCASTRGPGGNQPQHFGDGTRLSIL.

This chain joins TRBV19 and TRBJ2-5; maybe TRBD2 (5 bases). The last part of the DNA fits TRBJ2-7 better; the J call may be wrong. CDR3 length equals 14 residues. Germline values: CDR1 LNHDA, CDR2 SQIVND (reference sequence). CDR3 region: CASSIIPGSREQYF. CDR3 nucleotides: TGTGCCAGTAGTATAATTCCGGGATCCCGCGAGCAGTACTTC.

J is TRBJ2-2 and V is TRBV4-2; TRBD2 matches 8 bases. Germline V gene lookup returns CDR1 LGHNA and CDR2 YNFKEQ. The CDR3 covers 18 residues. V shed 1 base and J 1 base; nucleotides not matched to a gene: 8. The DNA of the CDR3 is TGTGCCAGCAGCCAAGTTCCAGCGGGAGCGCTGAACACCGGGGAGCTGTTTTTT. This sequence encodes CASSQVPAGALNTGELFF.

To note about this clone: Other DNA sequences within the sample encode an identical CDR3. The chain is built from TRBV6-1 and TRBJ2-7; TRBD2 matches 10 bases. Germline-derived CDR1 and CDR2 are MNHNS and SASEGT. V lost 1 base and J lost 4; bases outside the gene matches: 4. CDR3 length: 15 residues. The CDR3 reads CASSEGLAGEYEQYF. CDR3 nucleotide sequence: TGTGCCAGCAGTGAAGGGCTAGCGGGAGAATACGAGCAGTACTTC.

The chain couples TRBV9 to TRBJ2-7, with 7 bases lining up with TRBD2. Germline CDR1 reads SGDLS; CDR2 reads YYNGEE. This CDR3 region has 13 residues. The V and J ends lost 3 bases and 3 bases, in that order; junction bases with no gene match: 3. The CDR3 loop reads CASSGPSGYEQYF. CDR3 bases: TGTGCCAGCAGCGGACCTAGCGGCTACGAGCAGTACTTC.

The rearrangement joins TRBV11-2 to TRBJ2-7, with D possibly TRBD1 on 5 matching bases. Germline values: CDR1 SGHAT, CDR2 FQNNGV. With 2 bases removed from V and 4 bases from J, the gap between germline ends came to 15 bases. CDR3 length: 15 amino acids. CDR3 sequence reads: CASSLTQGLQYEQYF. The CDR3 region has the DNA TGTGCCAGCAGCTTAACGCAGGGCCTCCAGTACGAGCAGTACTTC. Full variable domain (missing parts from reference TRBV11-2 and TRBJ2-7): EAGVAQSPRYKIIEKRQSVAFWCNPISGHATLYWYQQILGQGPKLLIQFQNNGVVDDSQLPKDRFSAERLKGVDSTLKIQPAKLEDSAVYLCASSLTQGLQYEQYFGPGTRLTVT.

The chain links TRBV7-9 to TRBJ2-7, with 10 bases that match TRBD1. Germline values: CDR1 SEHNR, CDR2 FQNEAQ (reference sequence). The junction had 3 bases not matched to a gene; V was cut back by 1 base and J by 0 bases. This CDR3 spans 16 amino acids. As DNA, the CDR3 is TGTGCCAGCAGCTTAGTTGGGGACAGGGGCTCCTACGAGCAGTACTTC. Translating gives CASSLVGDRGSYEQYF.

V usage is TRBV4-3 and J usage is TRBJ1-1; 7 bases fit TRBD1. The CDR3 spans 15 residues. In germline, CDR1 is LGHNA, CDR2 YSLEER. The V segment lost 4 bases and the J segment 0 bases; nucleotides outside the gene matches: 5. This chain's CDR3 is CASSPGTAMNTEAFF. In DNA form, the CDR3 reads TGCGCCAGCAGCCCCGGGACAGCTATGAACACTGAAGCTTTCTTT.

This chain uses TRBV28 with TRBJ1-2; D ambiguous. Germline V lookup: CDR1 MDHEN, CDR2 SYDVKM. V shed 5 bases and J shed 5 bases, with 12 bases lying between them. The CDR3 is 13 residues long. The CDR3 loop reads CASSPRGGYGYTF. In DNA, the CDR3 is TGTGCCAGCAGTCCCCGGGGTGGATATGGCTACACCTTC.

Details on this clone: Other DNA variants within this sample encode the same CDR3. The CDR3 reads CASSLAGLAGNEQFF. The CDR3 DNA reads as TGCGCCAGCAGCTTGGCCGGACTAGCGGGGAATGAGCAGTTCTTC. V usage is TRBV5-1 and J usage is TRBJ2-1, with TRBD2 matching over 12 bases. The CDR3 is 15 amino acids. Germline CDR1 reads SGHRS; CDR2 reads YFSETQ. After removal of 0 bases from V and 7 bases from J, the junction contained 2 bases not matched to a gene. Full variable domain (rest looked up from reference TRBV5-1 and TRBJ2-1): KAGVTQTPRYLIKTRGQQVTLSCSPISGHRSVSWYQQTPGQGLQFLFEYFSETQRNKGNFPGRFSGRQFSNSRSEMNVSTLELGDSALYLCASSLAGLAGNEQFFGPGTRLTVL.

This clone occurred a few times. This chain links TRBV4-1 with TRBJ1-1; D is ambiguous. The germline V gene encodes CDR1 MGHRA and CDR2 YSYEKL. Trimming stripped 0 bases from V and 0 bases from J, with 8 bases between. The CDR3 extends over 15 amino acids. The CDR3 DNA is TGCGCCAGCAGCCAAGAGCGCAGCTTGAACACTGAAGCTTTCTTT. It encodes CASSQERSLNTEAFF.

The chain uses TRBV5-1 and TRBJ2-1; 9 bases are a match to TRBD2. After removal of 4 bases from V and 5 bases from J, the junction contained 10 bases not matched to a gene. This CDR3 comprises 16 residues. From germline, CDR1 is SGHRS and CDR2 YFSETQ. CDR3 loop: CASSLVSGSSHNEQFF. CDR3 nucleotides: TGCGCCAGCAGCCTCGTTAGCGGGAGCTCTCACAATGAGCAGTTCTTC.

The rearrangement joins TRBV28 to TRBJ2-7; a weak D match, TRBD1 (5 bases). The germline CDR1 and CDR2 sequences are MDHEN and SYDVKM. The CDR3 covers 13 residues. Trimming removed 6 bases from V and 3 bases from J, with 12 bases in between. This chain's CDR3 is CASRTDTHYEQYF. The CDR3 DNA sequence: TGTGCCAGCAGGACGGACACCCACTACGAGCAGTACTTC.

The rearrangement joins TRBV7-6 to TRBJ2-1, with D maybe TRBD1 (5 bases). In germline, CDR1 is SGHVS, CDR2 FNYEAQ. V was clipped by 5 bases and J by 8 bases, with 22 bases between them. The CDR3 is 16 residues long. The CDR3 region is CASSVQGPHWGDEQFF. The CDR3 DNA follows: TGTGCCAGCAGCGTACAAGGACCCCACTGGGGCGATGAGCAGTTCTTC.

This clone was detected ten times or more. The rearrangement joins TRBV11-2 to TRBJ2-2, with D possibly being TRBD1 (5 bases). V lost 2 bases and J 3 bases, leaving 13 bases between the germline ends. The CDR3 is 16 residues long. Germline lookup yields CDR1 SGHAT and CDR2 FQNNGV. The CDR3 loop reads CASSLTPQADTGELFF. The CDR3, as DNA: TGTGCCAGCAGCTTAACCCCACAGGCGGACACCGGGGAGCTGTTTTTT.

This clone was found a few times. The chain couples TRBV6-5 to TRBJ1-1; D is possibly TRBD1 (5 bases). The CDR3 contains 15 residues. Germline V gene data show CDR1 as MNHEY and CDR2 as SVGAGI. V shed 0 bases and J shed 8 bases, with 16 bases lying between them. CDR3 in amino acids: CASSYSRTPNREAFF. Here the CDR3 DNA reads TGTGCCAGCAGTTACTCCCGTACTCCCAACAGGGAAGCTTTCTTT.

J is TRBJ1-1 and V is TRBV27; TRBD1 is a possible D gene (6 bases). The V gene's germline CDR1 is MNHEY and CDR2 SMNVEV (reference sequence). Trimming stripped 5 bases from V and 5 bases from J, with 15 bases between. The CDR3 sequence is 14 residues long. The DNA for the CDR3 is TGTGCCAGCAGTGCGACAGGTGGGAGAACTGAAGCTTTCTTT. This sequence encodes CASSATGGRTEAFF.